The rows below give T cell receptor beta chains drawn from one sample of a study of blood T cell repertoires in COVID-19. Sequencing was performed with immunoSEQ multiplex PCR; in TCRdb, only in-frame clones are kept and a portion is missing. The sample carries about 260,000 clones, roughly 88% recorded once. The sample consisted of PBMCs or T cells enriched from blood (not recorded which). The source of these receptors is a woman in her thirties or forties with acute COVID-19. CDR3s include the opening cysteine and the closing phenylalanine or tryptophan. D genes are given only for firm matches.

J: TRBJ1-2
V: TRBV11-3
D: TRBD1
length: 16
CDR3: CASSLEGEGADYGYTF
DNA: TGTGCCAGCAGCTTAGAGGGAGAGGGGGCGGACTATGGCTACACCTTC

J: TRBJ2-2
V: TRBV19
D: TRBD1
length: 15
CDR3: CASTRQGVNTGELFF
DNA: TGTGCCAGTACTCGACAGGGAGTTAACACCGGGGAGCTGTTTTTT

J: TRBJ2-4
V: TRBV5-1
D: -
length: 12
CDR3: CASSSPENIQYF
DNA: TGCGCCAGCAGCTCCCCTGAAAACATTCAGTACTTC

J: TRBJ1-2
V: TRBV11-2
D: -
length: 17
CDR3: CASSSNKGTPSNYGYTF
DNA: TGTGCCAGCAGCTCTAACAAAGGGACACCTTCTAACTATGGCTACACCTTC

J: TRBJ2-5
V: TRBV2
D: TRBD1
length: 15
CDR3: CASGSEGRAGTGPNF
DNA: TGTGCCAGCGGGAGCGAAGGGAGGGCCGGGACAGGGCCGAACTTC

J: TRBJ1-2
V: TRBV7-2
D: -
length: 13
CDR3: CASSLAWAGGYTF
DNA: TGTGCCAGCAGCTTAGCTTGGGCCGGTGGCTACACCTTC

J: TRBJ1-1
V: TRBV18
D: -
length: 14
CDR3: CASSPTEANTEAFF
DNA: TGTGCCAGCTCACCCACTGAGGCGAACACTGAAGCTTTCTTT

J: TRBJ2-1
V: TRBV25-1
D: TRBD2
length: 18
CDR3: CASSEYGRTSGPYNEQFF
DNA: TGTGCCAGCAGTGAATATGGGCGGACTAGCGGCCCTTATAATGAGCAGTTCTTC

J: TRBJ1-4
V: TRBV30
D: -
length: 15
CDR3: CAWSVGQSLNEKLFF
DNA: TGTGCCTGGAGTGTAGGACAGTCCCTAAATGAAAAACTGTTTTTT

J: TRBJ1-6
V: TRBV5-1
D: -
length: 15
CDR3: CASSLRPGERSPLHF
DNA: TGCGCCAGCAGCTTGCGTCCAGGGGAGAGGTCACCCCTCCACTTT